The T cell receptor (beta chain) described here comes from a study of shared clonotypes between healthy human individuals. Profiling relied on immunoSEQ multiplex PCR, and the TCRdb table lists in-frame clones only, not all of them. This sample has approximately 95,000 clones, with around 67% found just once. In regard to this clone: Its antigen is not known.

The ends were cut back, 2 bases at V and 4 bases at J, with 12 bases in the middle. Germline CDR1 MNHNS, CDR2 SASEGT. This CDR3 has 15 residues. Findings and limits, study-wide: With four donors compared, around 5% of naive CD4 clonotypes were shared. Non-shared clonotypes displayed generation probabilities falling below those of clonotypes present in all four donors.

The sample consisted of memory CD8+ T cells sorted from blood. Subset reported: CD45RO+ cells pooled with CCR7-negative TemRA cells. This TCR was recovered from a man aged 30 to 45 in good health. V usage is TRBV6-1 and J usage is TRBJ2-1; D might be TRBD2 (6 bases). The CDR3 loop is CASSEWTGEYNEQFF. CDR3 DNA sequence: TGTGCCAGCAGTGAATGGACGGGAGAGTACAATGAGCAGTTCTTC.